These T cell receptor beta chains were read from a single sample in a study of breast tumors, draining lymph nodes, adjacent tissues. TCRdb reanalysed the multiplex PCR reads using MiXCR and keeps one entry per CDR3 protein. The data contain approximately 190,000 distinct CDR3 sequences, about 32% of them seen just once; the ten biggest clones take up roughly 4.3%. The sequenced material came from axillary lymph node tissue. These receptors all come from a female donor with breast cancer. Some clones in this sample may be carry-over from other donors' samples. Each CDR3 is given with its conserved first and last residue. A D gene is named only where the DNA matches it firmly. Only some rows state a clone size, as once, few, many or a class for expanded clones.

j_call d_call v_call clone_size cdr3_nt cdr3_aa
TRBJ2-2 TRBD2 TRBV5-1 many TGCGCCAGCAGCCCCACTAGCGGGACTGAAACCGGGGAGCTGTTTTTT CASSPTSGTETGELFF
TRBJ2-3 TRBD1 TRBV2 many TGTGCCAGCCTGAGTAGGTCACAGGGGGCAACAGATACGCAGTATTTT CASLSRSQGATDTQYF
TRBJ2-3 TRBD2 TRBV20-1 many TGCAGTGCCACGACTAGCGGGAGAGGAGATACGCAGTATTTT CSATTSGRGDTQYF
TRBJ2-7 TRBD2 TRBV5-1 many TGCGCCAGCAGCTTGGAAGCGGGGGGCCCTGCCGAGCAGTACTTC CASSLEAGGPAEQYF
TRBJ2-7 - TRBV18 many TGTGCCAGCTCACGGCGGGACGCGGGTGGGCTTTACGAGCAGTACTTC CASSRRDAGGLYEQYF
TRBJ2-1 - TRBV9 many TGTGCCAGCAGCGCACGGGGGTACAATGAGCAGTTCTTC CASSARGYNEQFF
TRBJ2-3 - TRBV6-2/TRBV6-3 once TGTGCCAGCAGTTACGACAGGACAGATGCGCAGTATTTT CASSYDRTDAQYF
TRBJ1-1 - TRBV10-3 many TGTGCCATCAGTCAGACGGAGGAAGCTTTCTTT CAISQTEEAFF
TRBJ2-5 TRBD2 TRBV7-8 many TGTGCCAGCAGCTTAGTTCCGGGACTAGCGGGAATGGAGACCCAGTACTTC CASSLVPGLAGMETQYF
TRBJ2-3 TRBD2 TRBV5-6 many TGTGCCAGTTCTAGCGGGGGGGCTCGAAATACGCAGTATTTT CASSSGGARNTQYF
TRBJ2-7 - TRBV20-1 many TGCAGTGCTAGTGAACCGTTCCTCAGGTCCTACGAGCAGTACTTC CSASEPFLRSYEQYF
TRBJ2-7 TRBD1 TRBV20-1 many TGCAGTGCTAGAGAGGACTGCGGGACAGGGGACTACGAGCAGTACTTC CSAREDCGTGDYEQYF
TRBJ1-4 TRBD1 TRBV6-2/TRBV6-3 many TGTGCCAGCAGTCCCCCCAGCGGGACAGTTAATGAAAAACTGTTTTTT CASSPPSGTVNEKLFF
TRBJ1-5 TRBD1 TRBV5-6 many TGTGCCAGCAGCATCACAGGGGGCGGTCAGCCCCAGCATTTT CASSITGGGQPQHF
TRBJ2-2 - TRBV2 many TGTGCCAGCAGTGAAGCAAGCCAGACGGACTCTAGCGGCGATGGGAAGGGGGGCGGGGAGCTGTTTTTT CASSEASQTDSSGDGKGGGELFF
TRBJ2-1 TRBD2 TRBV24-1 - TGTGCCACCAGTGACGCGACTAGCGGGACCTACAATGAGCAGTTCTTC CATSDATSGTYNEQFF
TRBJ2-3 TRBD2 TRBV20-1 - TGCAGTCCCGGGACTAGCCGCACAGATACGCAGTATTTT CSPGTSRTDTQYF
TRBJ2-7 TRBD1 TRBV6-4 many TGTGCCAGCCGAGGGGGCTTGGGAGAGCAGTACTTC CASRGGLGEQYF
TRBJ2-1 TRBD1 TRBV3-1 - TGTGCCAGCACCCCCAAGCATCCCTTACAGGGGGAGGAGGGGAAGTTCTTC CASTPKHPLQGEEGKFF
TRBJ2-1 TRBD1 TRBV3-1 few TGTGCCAGCAGCCAAACCTCCCGGGACAGGGCTTACAATGAGCAGTTCTTC CASSQTSRDRAYNEQFF
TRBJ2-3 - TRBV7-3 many TGTGCCAGCAGCCCCGGGACTTATAGCACAGATACGCAGTATTTT CASSPGTYSTDTQYF
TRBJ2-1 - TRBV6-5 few TGTGCCAGCAGCCACCAGACAGGTTTGGATGAGCAGTTCTTC CASSHQTGLDEQFF
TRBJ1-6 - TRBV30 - TGTGCCTGGAGTGTACTACAGTTGAACACAAATAATTCACCCCTCCACTTT CAWSVLQLNTNNSPLHF
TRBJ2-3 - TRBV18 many TGTGCCAGCTCCCCGACACCGAGCACAGATACGCAGTATTTT CASSPTPSTDTQYF
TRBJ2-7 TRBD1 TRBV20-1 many TGCAGTGCTAGAGGGGACAGGGGTCTGGGCTACGAGCAGTACTTC CSARGDRGLGYEQYF
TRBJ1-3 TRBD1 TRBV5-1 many TGCGCCAGCAGTCGAGGGGACAGTTCCGGAAACACCATATATTTT CASSRGDSSGNTIYF
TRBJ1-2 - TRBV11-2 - TGTGCCAGCAGCTTGTCCCAGATCTATGGCTACACCTTC CASSLSQIYGYTF
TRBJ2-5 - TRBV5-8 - TGTGCCAGCAGCTCCTCACAGGCGTGGCAAGAGACCCAGTACTTC CASSSSQAWQETQYF
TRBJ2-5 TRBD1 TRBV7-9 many TGTGCCAGCAGCTTTAGAGGGGGACAGTGGGAGACCCAGTACTTC CASSFRGGQWETQYF
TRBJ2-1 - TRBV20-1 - TGCAGTGCTAGAGATGGGGCCGGGGAGGTCTGGCAGTTCTTC CSARDGAGEVWQFF
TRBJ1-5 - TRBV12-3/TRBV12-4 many TGTGCCAGCAGCTTTCAGGGCAATCAGCCCCAGCATTTT CASSFQGNQPQHF
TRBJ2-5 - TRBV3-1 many TGTGCCAGCAGCCAAAGGCAGGTGGAGACCCAGTACTTC CASSQRQVETQYF
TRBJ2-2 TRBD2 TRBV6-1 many TGTGCCAGCCGGGGGAGAGCGGGGGGAATAAGGACCGGGGAGCTGTTTTTT CASRGRAGGIRTGELFF
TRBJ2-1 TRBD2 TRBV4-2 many TGTGCCAGCAGCCAAGATGGGACTAGCGTAAGCAATGAGCAGTTCTTC CASSQDGTSVSNEQFF
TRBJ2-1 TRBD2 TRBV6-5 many TGTGCCAGCAGCGGCTACACTAGCGGGATGTACAATGAGCAGTTCTTC CASSGYTSGMYNEQFF
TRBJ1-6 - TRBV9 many TGTGCCAGCAGCGTAGAAAGCGACTCACCCCTCCACTTT CASSVESDSPLHF
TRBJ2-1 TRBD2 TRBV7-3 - TGTGCCGGCAAAATTAGCGGGGAGGATGAGCAGTTCTTC CAGKISGEDEQFF
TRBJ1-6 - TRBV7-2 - TGTGCCAGCAGCTTCGGTTATTCCTATAATTCACCCCTCCACTTT CASSFGYSYNSPLHF
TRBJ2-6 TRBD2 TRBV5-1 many TGCGCCAGCTCCCCCCTAGCGGGAGGAGGGGCCAACGTCCTGACTTTC CASSPLAGGGANVLTF
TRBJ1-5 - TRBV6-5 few TGTGCCAGCAGTCACGGGTCAGGGGACAATCAGCCCCAGCATTTT CASSHGSGDNQPQHF
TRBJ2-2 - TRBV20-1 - TGCAGTGCTAACCGGCGAAAAGGGGAGCTGTTTTTT CSANRRKGELFF
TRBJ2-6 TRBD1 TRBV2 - TGTGCCAGCAGTACGGACAGGGGGCATGGTGAAGCTTTC CASSTDRGHGEAF
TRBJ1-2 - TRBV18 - TGTGCCAGCTCACCACTCTGGACCCGGGGTGACTATGGCTACACCTTC CASSPLWTRGDYGYTF
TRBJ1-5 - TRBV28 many TGTGCCAGCAGTTTCGGGGGCCACGGGGCCCAGCATTTT CASSFGGHGAQHF
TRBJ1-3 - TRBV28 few TGTGCCAGTGTCCGTGGCTCTGGAAACACCATATATTTT CASVRGSGNTIYF
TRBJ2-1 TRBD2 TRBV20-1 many TGCAGTGCTTTCCTTAGCGGGAGGCCTTACAATGAGCAGTTCTTC CSAFLSGRPYNEQFF
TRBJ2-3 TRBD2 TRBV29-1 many TGCAGCGTGGAAAATAGCGGGAGGCGCCCAGATACGCAGTATTTT CSVENSGRRPDTQYF
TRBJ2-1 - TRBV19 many TGTGCCAGTAGTATGGGACCCCGCGATGAGCAGTTCTTC CASSMGPRDEQFF